A selection of T cell receptor beta chains follows, all from one sample in a study of sequential checkpoint blockade in melanoma. Only in-frame clones appear in the TCRdb table, and some are missing; sequencing was by immunoSEQ multiplex PCR. The sample shows about 13,000 clones, around 80% of them seen only once. Material: CD8+ T cells sorted from blood (inferred from file names), obtained from a patient given nivolumab and ipilimumab in sequence. These receptor sequences come from a human donor with melanoma. Each CDR3 is given with its conserved first and last residue. The order of the fields is D gene, V gene, J gene, CDR3 protein. A D gene is named only where the DNA matches it firmly.

D gene: .; V gene: TRBV7-2; J gene: TRBJ2-7; CDR3 protein: CASRGTTAPYEQYF
D gene: TRBD1; V gene: TRBV7-9; J gene: TRBJ2-1; CDR3 protein: CASSLLGQGYNEQFF
D gene: .; V gene: TRBV7-8; J gene: TRBJ1-6; CDR3 protein: CASSLARAGENSPLHF
D gene: .; V gene: TRBV19; J gene: TRBJ1-4; CDR3 protein: CASSNEKLFF
D gene: TRBD1; V gene: TRBV9; J gene: TRBJ2-2; CDR3 protein: CASSVAGTGVTGELFF
D gene: TRBD1; V gene: TRBV6-6; J gene: TRBJ1-1; CDR3 protein: CASRRDRDGDTEAFF
D gene: TRBD2; V gene: TRBV7-9; J gene: TRBJ2-5; CDR3 protein: CASSRGTSGTIRETQYF
D gene: .; V gene: TRBV4-1; J gene: TRBJ2-7; CDR3 protein: CASREVSSYEQYF
D gene: TRBD2; V gene: TRBV27; J gene: TRBJ2-3; CDR3 protein: CAPQPGGYTDTQYF
D gene: TRBD2; V gene: TRBV29-1; J gene: TRBJ2-3; CDR3 protein: CSARTSGGAGDTQYF
D gene: TRBD1; V gene: TRBV9; J gene: TRBJ1-2; CDR3 protein: CASSGGQGDYGYTF
D gene: TRBD2; V gene: TRBV9; J gene: TRBJ2-5; CDR3 protein: CASSTGGNPQETQYF
D gene: .; V gene: TRBV5-6; J gene: TRBJ2-2; CDR3 protein: CASSFPRNTGELFF
D gene: TRBD1; V gene: TRBV7-9; J gene: TRBJ2-2; CDR3 protein: CASSSTGGAVGELFF
D gene: TRBD1; V gene: TRBV11-2; J gene: TRBJ2-1; CDR3 protein: CASSLWTGWNEQFF